This is a list of T cell receptor beta chains from one sample in a study of blood T cell repertoires in COVID-19. Sequenced by immunoSEQ multiplex PCR; TCRdb stores in-frame clones only, minus some. The data show about 250,000 clones, with about 79% seen just once and more than 7% held by the top ten. Sequenced sample: peripheral blood. These receptors all stem from a man of 80 years or more with acute or convalescent COVID-19. The conserved cysteine and the conserved F or W are not part of the CDR3 here.

v_call,cdr3_aa
TRBV27,ASSSLRDKAYEQY
TRBV7-2,ASSLVQGFAEAF
TRBV28,ASRDYVSGANVLT
TRBV10-1,ASSVTGMGTDTQY
TRBV5-1,ASSLGTEPFYEQY
TRBV6-6,ASRDRGNEKLF
TRBV19,ASSRPGTAVYEQY
TRBV7-2,ASSSNPARVLNEQF
TRBV27,ATRGVTNTEAF
TRBV14,ASSQRVAGELFETQY
TRBV5-1,ASSSTGMGQGSPQH
TRBV21-1,ASGQIEQSLVKTWGPETQY
TRBV5-5,ASSLATGMGNSGANVLT
TRBV30,AWSPGYSEAF
TRBV18,ASSPRGQNNSPLH
TRBV10-3,AIGSNQPQH
TRBV6-6,ASSPGLVNGYT